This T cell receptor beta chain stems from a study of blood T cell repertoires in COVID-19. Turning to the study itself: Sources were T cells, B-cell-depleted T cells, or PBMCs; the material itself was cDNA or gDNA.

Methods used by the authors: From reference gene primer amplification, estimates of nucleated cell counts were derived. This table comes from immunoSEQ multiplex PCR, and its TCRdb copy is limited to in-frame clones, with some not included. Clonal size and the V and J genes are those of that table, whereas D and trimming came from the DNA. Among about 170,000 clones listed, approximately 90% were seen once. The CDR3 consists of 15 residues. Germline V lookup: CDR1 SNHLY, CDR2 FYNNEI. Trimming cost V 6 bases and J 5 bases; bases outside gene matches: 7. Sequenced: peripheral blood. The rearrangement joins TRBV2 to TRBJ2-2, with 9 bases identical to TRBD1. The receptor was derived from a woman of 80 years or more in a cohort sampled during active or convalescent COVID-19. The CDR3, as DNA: TGTGCCAGCAGGATGGACAGGGGAGGTACCGGGGAGCTGTTTTTT. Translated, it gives CASRMDRGGTGELFF. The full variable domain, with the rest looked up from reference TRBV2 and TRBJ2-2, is EPEVTQTPSHQVTQMGQEVILRCVPISNHLYFYWYRQILGQKVEFLVSFYNNEISEKSEIFDDQFSVERPDGSNFTLKIRSTKLEDSAMYFCASRMDRGGTGELFFGEGSRLTVL.